This T cell receptor (beta chain) stems from a study of shared clonotypes between healthy human individuals. Broader study findings: Estimated richness was generally greater in naive than memory subsets. Donor clonotype sharing was expected to depend on sequencing depth. Non-shared clonotypes showed lower generation probabilities than clonotypes common to all four donors.

The V and J ends lost 3 bases and 2 bases respectively, with 9 bases between them. The V gene's germline CDR1 is SQVTM and CDR2 ANQGSEA. This CDR3 region has 13 residues. The material for each subset, its genomic DNA, was split evenly across several immunoSEQ plates. Measured with immunoSEQ multiplex PCR; TCRdb has only the in-frame clones, and not every one. The table includes about 2.4 million clones, roughly 93% detected once. With respect to this clone: Its antigen is not known.

This chain links TRBV29-1 with TRBJ2-3; no definite D call. What was sequenced was naive CD4+ T cells from PBMCs. As to subset: CD45RA+ positively selected. The sequence was obtained from a man aged 18 to 30 in good health. Some clones in this sample may be carry-over from other donors' samples. CDR3 in DNA: TGCAGCGTTGACGGGCACTTCACAGATACGCAGTATTTT. It yields the protein CSVDGHFTDTQYF.